The T cell receptor (beta chain) under discussion was sequenced for a study of T cells in women clearing cervical HPV infection (dated 2018 in TCRdb). Background on the whole study: The cases were fewer than 30 women with histologically confirmed HPV16-related CIN3 or worse, and 2 of these cases were invasive cancers. Controls were 25 or so women whose single incident HPV16 infection cleared within 12 months without precancer or cancer developing. Case blood was taken at the visit when the lesion was first identified, whereas control blood was taken when infection was no longer detected. Among cases, blood sampling occurred a median of about 150 days after lesion detection, with an interquartile range of roughly 85 to 200 days. Since HLA typing was available for only a few women, HLA type could not be ruled out as a confounder. This exploratory proof-of-principle case-control study, nested within the Guanacaste HPV Natural History Study in Costa Rica, compared TCR repertoires among women with different cervical HPV16 outcomes. Cases were matched to controls by age within five years and by the year the sample was collected. Cases had a median age of almost 35 years compared with 38 for controls, and baseline characteristics showed no significant differences between the groups. In the parent cohort, 10,000 to 11,000 women aged 18 or older were enrolled in Guanacaste, Costa Rica, during about 1993 to 1994 and then followed for around seven years. As quality controls, five blinded duplicates were added to each group, bringing the total to roughly 60 samples made up of some 50 participants and 10 or so replicates.

The CDR3, cysteine through phenylalanine, is 13 amino acids long. Shown are 30 bases from within the CDR3, in frame from base 1. Here V drops 6 bases and J drops 3 bases, and the junction holds 4 bases not matched to any gene. CDR1 and CDR2, per the germline V gene (reference sequence), are LNHDA and SQIVND. Using the immunoSEQ assay, multiplex PCR amplified TCR beta CDR3 regions from an average of approximately 1,200 ng of genomic DNA per sample. To correct primer bias, the assay used a complete synthetic TCR repertoire to set an amplification baseline. Amplicons were sequenced on the Illumina platform. Per the source publication's procedure: Sequences were error-corrected by clustering with frequency ratios and a modified nearest-neighbor algorithm and were then analyzed in the immunoSEQ Analyzer with IMGT gene definitions. At each rarefaction depth, TCR richness and evenness were averaged across 20 rarefaction repeats, and samples with fewer sequences than that depth were excluded. Wilcoxon rank sum tests with FDR correction were used to compare V, D and J gene relative abundances between the groups. For the blinded duplicates, the intraclass correlation was approximately 96% for TCR richness and averaged 76.4% across more than 60 gene segments. Not all clones reach the TCRdb copy of this immuneACCESS table, which keeps in-frame sequences only. Checked studies attribute under half of the gap to unresolved V genes and leave the rest unexplained. V and J calls and clone size are given by that table; D and trimming were obtained from the DNA. The table for this sample shows about 23,000 clones. Of the sample, about 24% falls within the top ten clones.

Every participant had a single incident cervical HPV16 infection, and prevalent HPV16 infections were excluded. Cervical HPV DNA was detected with MY09/MY11 PCR, and genotyping was done by dot-blot hybridization. Fifteen mL of heparinized blood were centrifuged, and the buffy coat was aliquoted, frozen at -30°C, then stored at -80°C. QIAGEN kits were used to extract genomic DNA from the buffy coat specimens. Results and caveats for the whole study, not just this receptor: CIN3+ cases had significantly higher TCR repertoire richness than controls across sequencing depths, but evenness did not differ between the groups. Whether associations preceded infection or resulted from infection could not be shown with the cross-sectional design, and effector/memory subsets and HPV-specific T cells were not isolated. Random forest classifiers that combined richness and V gene abundances separated cases from controls with an estimated AUC of less than 0.85. TRBV6-7 relative abundance was lower in cases than in controls (roughly 0.12% versus 0.17%; Bonferroni P = 0.0008). Because T-cell numbers per sample were unknown, differences in richness could reflect varying T-cell content rather than repertoire biology.

Comment on this clone: The clone's antigen remains unknown. The read is 3 residues too short to cover the CDR3 end, so that end is filled in from the germline J gene.

This clonotype originated in a woman aged 18 to 75 with a cervical HPV16 infection that either progressed to CIN3+ or cleared (not recorded which). The specimen sequenced was blood buffy coat. The chain joins TRBV19 to TRBJ1-1, and TRBD1 matches 7 of the central bases. Here the CDR3 is given as CASSLTGDTEAFF. CDR3 DNA (partial): TGTGCCAGTAGCCTAACAGGGGACACTGAA.